Presented here are 17 T cell receptor beta chains from one specimen sequenced in a study of a mutant IDH1 vaccine in newly diagnosed glioma. Data came from immunoSEQ multiplex PCR; TCRdb stores just in-frame clones and leaves some out. The table lists roughly 61,000 clones, roughly 80% of them singletons. This sample's time point: week 11, during vaccination. Doses of 300 ug of mutant IDH1 20-mer peptide were given with topical imiquimod. These receptors' antigens are unknown. This sample comprised PBMCs, obtained from a glioma patient whose treatment included an IDH1 peptide vaccine. Every receptor here comes from a man between 50 and 59 years old with glioma.

This chain joins TRBV19 and TRBJ2-3, with 7 bases aligning to TRBD2. The ends lost 4 bases at V and 4 bases at J; junction bases unmatched: 5. Germline V gene sequence: CDR1 LNHDA, CDR2 SQIVND (reference sequence). This CDR3 is 14 amino acids long. The DNA for the CDR3 is TGTGCCAGTAGTAGGCTAGCGGAGGCAGATACGCAGTATTTT. It translates to CASSRLAEADTQYF.

This clone has just a few counts. The CDR3 reads CASREDRGLLNTEAFF. The CDR3 bases are TGTGCCAGCAGGGAGGACAGGGGGCTCTTGAACACTGAAGCTTTCTTT. V is TRBV2 and J is TRBJ1-1, with 11 bases that match TRBD1. The J segment lost 0 bases and the V segment lost 6 bases, leaving 6 bases of the junction unmatched. CDR3 length equals 16 residues. Germline V lookup: CDR1 SNHLY, CDR2 FYNNEI.

This clone has just one count. This chain joins TRBV6-1 and TRBJ2-5, with TRBD1 identical over 8 bases. The germline V gene has CDR1 MNHNS and CDR2 SASEGT. This CDR3 region has 13 residues. V lost 5 bases to trimming and J lost 4 bases; unmatched junction nucleotides: 3. The CDR3 sequence: CASSPTGGETQYF. DNA of the CDR3: TGTGCCAGCAGTCCAACAGGGGGAGAGACCCAGTACTTC.

This clone showed up just a few times. The chain employs TRBV29-1 and TRBJ1-5; 8 bases match TRBD1. V lost 6 bases to trimming and J lost 5 bases; unmatched junction nucleotides: 6. The CDR3 totals 13 residues. The germline V gene encodes CDR1 SQVTM and CDR2 ANQGSEA. CDR3 amino acids: CSVLGQGDQPQHF. For the CDR3, the DNA is TGCAGCGTCTTAGGACAGGGCGATCAGCCCCAGCATTTT. Using reference TRBV29-1 and TRBJ1-5 for the parts outside the CDR3, the full variable domain is SAVISQKPSRDICQRGTSLTIQCQVDSQVTMMFWYRQQPGQSLTLIATANQGSEATYESGFVIDKFPISRPNLTFSTLTVSNMSPEDSSIYLCSVLGQGDQPQHFGDGTRLSIL.

The chain links TRBV5-6 to TRBJ2-7; 8 nucleotides match TRBD1. V gave up 6 bases and J gave up 9 bases; unmatched junction bases: 17. The CDR3 covers 15 residues. Germline-derived CDR1 and CDR2 are SGHDT and YYEEEE. The DNA for the CDR3 is TGTGCCAGCACCACGTCAAACCTCGGACAGGGTGCGCAGTACTTC. It codes for CASTTSNLGQGAQYF.

The V gene is TRBV27, the J gene TRBJ1-2, with TRBD1 as a possible D gene (5 bases). The germline V gene encodes CDR1 MNHEY and CDR2 SMNVEV (reference sequence). V was pared by 4 bases and J by 7 bases, with 13 bases between. The CDR3 contains 13 residues. CDR3 DNA: TGTGCCAGCAGTTCCAGGATGGGGGTTGGCTACACCTTC. Its translation is CASSSRMGVGYTF.

This clone was observed a single time. V gene TRBV7-9 combines with J gene TRBJ1-1; no reliable D call. The length of the CDR3 is 14 residues. Germline CDR1 and CDR2: SEHNR and FQNEAQ (reference sequence). V lost 5 bases to trimming and J lost 0 bases, with 10 bases between them. CDR3 in amino acids: CASSNTEVNTEAFF. CDR3 DNA sequence: TGTGCCAGCAGCAACACTGAAGTGAACACTGAAGCTTTCTTT.

The J gene is TRBJ2-5, the V gene TRBV19; TRBD2 might be the D (5 bases). The CDR3 runs to 14 residues. V was cut by 7 bases and J by 4 bases, with 16 bases left in between. Germline lookup yields CDR1 LNHDA and CDR2 SQIVND (reference sequence). The CDR3 bases are TGTGCCAGTAAGGCGGGTGGGGAGAGAGAGACCCAGTACTTC. Amino acid sequence: CASKAGGERETQYF.

The chain recombines TRBV7-2 with TRBJ2-3, with D possibly called TRBD1 or TRBD2 (7 bases each). The CDR3 sequence is 16 residues long. V gave up 5 bases and J gave up 1 base, with 16 bases separating them. Per the germline V gene, CDR1 is SGHTA and CDR2 is FQGNSA. The CDR3 region is CASSPLQGGGTDTQYF. The CDR3 bases are TGTGCCAGCAGCCCCCTCCAGGGGGGGGGCACAGATACGCAGTATTTT.

V and J are TRBV7-9 and TRBJ1-5; no definite D call. CDR1 is SEHNR and CDR2 is FQNEAQ in the germline V gene (reference sequence). V was trimmed by 2 bases and J by 13 bases, leaving 15 bases between them. The CDR3 is 13 amino acids. In DNA, the CDR3 is TGTGCCAGCAGCTTACAAGGACTCTCCGCACAGCATTTT. Its translation is CASSLQGLSAQHF.

The chain is built from TRBV6-5 and TRBJ2-5, with D maybe TRBD2 (6 bases). V lost 6 bases to trimming and J lost 5 bases, with 16 bases between them. CDR1 MNHEY and CDR2 SVGAGI come from the germline V gene. CDR3 size: 14 residues. The CDR3 DNA sequence: TGTGCCAGCAGCGGGGACTCGCGGGGCGAGACCCAGTACTTC. As protein: CASSGDSRGETQYF.

The V gene is TRBV2, the J gene TRBJ1-2, with D uncertain. The CDR3 has 12 residues. Germline CDR1 reads SNHLY; CDR2 reads FYNNEI. The V gene lost 4 bases and the J gene lost 7 bases, with 10 bases spanning the gap. The CDR3 loop is CASSAGAGGYTF. The DNA for the CDR3 is TGTGCCAGCAGTGCGGGCGCGGGTGGCTACACCTTC.

The genes are TRBV7-9 and TRBJ2-1, with TRBD1 identical over 10 bases. The V segment lost 2 bases and the J segment 4 bases; nucleotides outside the gene matches: 5. CDR1 SEHNR and CDR2 FQNEAQ come from the germline V gene (reference sequence). The CDR3 spans 16 residues. Here the CDR3 reads CASSLLGTGDYNEQFF. In DNA form, the CDR3 reads TGTGCCAGCAGCTTACTCGGGACAGGGGATTACAATGAGCAGTTCTTC.

The chain couples TRBV28 to TRBJ2-4; D remains ambiguous. The CDR3 contains 14 residues. Deletions cut 6 bases from V and 8 bases from J, with 17 bases between. The germline V gene has CDR1 MDHEN and CDR2 SYDVKM. CDR3 coding DNA: TGTGCCAGCAGCGCCAGGTTGGGGTTCGACATTCAGTACTTC. Translated, it gives CASSARLGFDIQYF.

V is TRBV7-9 and J is TRBJ2-5; D possibly corresponds to TRBD1 (6 bases). The CDR3 length is 15 residues. V was trimmed by 5 bases and J by 4 bases, leaving 17 bases between them. Germline CDR1 and CDR2: SEHNR and FQNEAQ (reference sequence). In DNA, the CDR3 is TGTGCCAGCAGCCGAACCAGGGGAACCGGAGAGACCCAGTACTTC. It encodes CASSRTRGTGETQYF.

The chain links TRBV18 to TRBJ2-4; TRBD1 aligns across 7 bases. Germline V lookup: CDR1 KGHSH, CDR2 LQKENI. The junction had 11 bases not matched to a gene; V was cut back by 2 bases and J by 4 bases. The length of the CDR3 is 17 residues. As DNA, the CDR3 is TGTGCCAGCTCACCATTGGGGCCCGGGACAGAAAAAAACATTCAGTACTTC. Its translation: CASSPLGPGTEKNIQYF.

This clone was found a few times. The V gene is TRBV18, the J gene TRBJ1-2; D is undetermined. The CDR3 runs to 13 residues. The ends were cut back, 6 bases at V and 0 bases at J, with 8 bases in the middle. Germline CDR1 reads KGHSH; CDR2 reads LQKENI. CDR3 bases: TGTGCCAGCTCCCTGGGGTCTAACTATGGCTACACCTTC. Translating it yields CASSLGSNYGYTF.